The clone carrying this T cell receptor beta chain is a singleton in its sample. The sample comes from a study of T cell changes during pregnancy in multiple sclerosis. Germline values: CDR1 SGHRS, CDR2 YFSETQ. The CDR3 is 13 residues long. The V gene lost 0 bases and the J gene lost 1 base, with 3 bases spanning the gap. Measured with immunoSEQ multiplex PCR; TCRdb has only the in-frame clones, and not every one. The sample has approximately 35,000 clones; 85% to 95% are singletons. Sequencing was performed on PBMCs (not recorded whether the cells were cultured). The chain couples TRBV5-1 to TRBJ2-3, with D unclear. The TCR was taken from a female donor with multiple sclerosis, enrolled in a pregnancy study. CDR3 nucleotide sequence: TGCGCCAGCAGCTTGGTGGGCACAGATACGCAGTATTTT. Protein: CASSLVGTDTQYF.